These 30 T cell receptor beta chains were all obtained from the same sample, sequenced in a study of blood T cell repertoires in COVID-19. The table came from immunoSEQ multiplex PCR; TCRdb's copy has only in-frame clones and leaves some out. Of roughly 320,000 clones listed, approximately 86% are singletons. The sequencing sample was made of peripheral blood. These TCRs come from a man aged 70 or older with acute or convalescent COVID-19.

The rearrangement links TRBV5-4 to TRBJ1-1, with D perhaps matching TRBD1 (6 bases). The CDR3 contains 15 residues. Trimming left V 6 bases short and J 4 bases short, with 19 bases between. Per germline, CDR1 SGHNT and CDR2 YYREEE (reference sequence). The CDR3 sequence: CASTAKGHRGTEAFF. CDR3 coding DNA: TGTGCCAGCACCGCTAAGGGACATAGGGGCACTGAAGCTTTCTTT.

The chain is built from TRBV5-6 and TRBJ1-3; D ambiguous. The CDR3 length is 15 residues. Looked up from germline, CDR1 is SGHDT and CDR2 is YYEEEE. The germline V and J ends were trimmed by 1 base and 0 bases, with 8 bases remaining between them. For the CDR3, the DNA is TGTGCCAGCAGCTTGCCCGGGGTCTCTGGAAACACCATATATTTT. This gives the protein CASSLPGVSGNTIYF.

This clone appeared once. CDR3 in amino acids: CATSRDFSRTAGEKLFF. In DNA form, the CDR3 reads TGTGCCACCAGCAGAGATTTTAGCCGGACTGCTGGGGAGAAACTGTTTTTT. This chain joins TRBV15 and TRBJ1-4; D call uncertain. CDR1 is LNHNV, CDR2 YYDKDF, per germline (reference sequence). This CDR3 has 17 residues. Between the trimmed V and J ends, which lost 0 bases and 11 bases, there was a span of 22 bases.

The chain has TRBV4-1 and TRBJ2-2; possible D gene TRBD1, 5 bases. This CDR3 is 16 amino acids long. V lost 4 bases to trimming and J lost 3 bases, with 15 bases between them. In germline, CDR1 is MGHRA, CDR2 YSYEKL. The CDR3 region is CASSRITGAYTGELFF. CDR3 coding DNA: TGCGCCAGCAGCCGCATTACAGGAGCATACACCGGGGAGCTGTTTTTT.

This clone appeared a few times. CDR3 amino acids: CASSEGTGGTEAFF. In DNA form, the CDR3 reads TGTGCCAGCAGTGAAGGGACAGGGGGAACTGAAGCTTTCTTT. V gene TRBV6-1 combines with J gene TRBJ1-1, with 10 nucleotides matching TRBD1. V was clipped by 1 base and J by 5 bases; unmatched bases: 1. The CDR3 spans 14 residues. Germline V gene data show CDR1 as MNHNS and CDR2 as SASEGT.

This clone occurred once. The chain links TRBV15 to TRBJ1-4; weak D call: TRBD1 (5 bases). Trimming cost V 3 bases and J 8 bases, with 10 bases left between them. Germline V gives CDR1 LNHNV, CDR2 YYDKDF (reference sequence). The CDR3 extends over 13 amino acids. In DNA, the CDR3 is TGTGCCACCAGCAGGGGCTCAGGGGAAAAACTGTTTTTT. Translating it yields CATSRGSGEKLFF.

CDR3 nucleotides: TGTGCGAGCGCAGGGGAGGGAGTAGCTTTCTTT. Translation gives CASAGEGVAFF. The rearrangement uses TRBV2 and TRBJ1-1; D possibly corresponds to TRBD1 (6 bases). The CDR3 extends over 11 amino acids. Germline assignment: CDR1 SNHLY and CDR2 FYNNEI.

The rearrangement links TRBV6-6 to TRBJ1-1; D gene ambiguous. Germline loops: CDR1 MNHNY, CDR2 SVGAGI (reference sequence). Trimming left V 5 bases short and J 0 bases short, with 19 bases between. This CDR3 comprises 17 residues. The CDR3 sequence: CASSRHSVGPMNTEAFF. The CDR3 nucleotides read TGTGCCAGCAGTCGACATTCAGTGGGCCCGATGAACACTGAAGCTTTCTTT.

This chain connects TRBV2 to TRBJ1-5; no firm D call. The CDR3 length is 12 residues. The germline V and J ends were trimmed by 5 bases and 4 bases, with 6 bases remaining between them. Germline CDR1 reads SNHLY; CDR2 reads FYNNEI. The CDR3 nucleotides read TGTGCCAGCAGTCAGACAAATCAGCCCCAGCATTTT. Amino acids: CASSQTNQPQHF. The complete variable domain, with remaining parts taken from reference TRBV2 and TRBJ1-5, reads EPEVTQTPSHQVTQMGQEVILRCVPISNHLYFYWYRQILGQKVEFLVSFYNNEISEKSEIFDDQFSVERPDGSNFTLKIRSTKLEDSAMYFCASSQTNQPQHFGDGTRLSIL.

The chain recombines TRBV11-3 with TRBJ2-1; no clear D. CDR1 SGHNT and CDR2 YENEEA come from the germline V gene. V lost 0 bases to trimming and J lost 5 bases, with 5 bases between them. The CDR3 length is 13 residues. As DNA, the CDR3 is TGTGCCAGCAGCTTAGATAATAACAATGAGCAGTTCTTC. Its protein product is CASSLDNNNEQFF.

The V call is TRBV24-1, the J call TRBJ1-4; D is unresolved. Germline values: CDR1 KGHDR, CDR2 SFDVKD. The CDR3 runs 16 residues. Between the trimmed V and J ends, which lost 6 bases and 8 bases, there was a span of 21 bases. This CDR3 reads CATSRRTEQGGEKLFF. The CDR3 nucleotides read TGTGCCACCAGTAGACGTACAGAACAAGGAGGGGAAAAACTGTTTTTT.

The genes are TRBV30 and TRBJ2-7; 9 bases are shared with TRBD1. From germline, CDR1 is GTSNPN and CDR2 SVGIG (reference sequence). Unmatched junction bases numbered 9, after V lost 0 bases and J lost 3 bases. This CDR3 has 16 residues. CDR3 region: CAWSVPDRGEDYEQYF. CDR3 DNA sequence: TGTGCCTGGAGTGTGCCGGACAGGGGTGAGGACTACGAGCAGTACTTC.

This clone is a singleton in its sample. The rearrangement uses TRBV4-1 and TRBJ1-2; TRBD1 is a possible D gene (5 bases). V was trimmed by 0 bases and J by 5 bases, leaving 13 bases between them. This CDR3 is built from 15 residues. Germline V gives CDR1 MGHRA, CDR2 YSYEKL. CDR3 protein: CASSQEPGNTYGYTF. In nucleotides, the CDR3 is TGCGCCAGCAGCCAAGAGCCAGGGAACACATATGGCTACACCTTC.

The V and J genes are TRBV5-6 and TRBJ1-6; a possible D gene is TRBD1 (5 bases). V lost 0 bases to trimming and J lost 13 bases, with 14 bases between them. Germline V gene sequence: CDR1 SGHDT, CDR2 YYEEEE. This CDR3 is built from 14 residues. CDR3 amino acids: CASSLGQPLSPLHF. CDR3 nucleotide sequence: TGTGCCAGCAGCTTGGGACAGCCTCTTAGCCCCCTCCACTTT.

CDR3 coding DNA: TGCGCCAGCAGCTTGGGTGGCGGGTCCCCGGGGGAGCAGTACTTC. Translation gives CASSLGGGSPGEQYF. V usage is TRBV5-1 and J usage is TRBJ2-7, with D possibly TRBD2 on 5 matching bases. There are 15 residues in the CDR3. The V gene's germline CDR1 is SGHRS and CDR2 YFSETQ. Trimming took 0 bases from V and 7 from J, leaving 17 bases between them.

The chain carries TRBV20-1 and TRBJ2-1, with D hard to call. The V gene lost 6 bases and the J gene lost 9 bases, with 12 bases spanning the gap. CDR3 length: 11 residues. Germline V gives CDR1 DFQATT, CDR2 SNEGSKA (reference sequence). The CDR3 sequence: CSALSNPEQFF. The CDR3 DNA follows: TGCAGTGCGCTAAGCAATCCTGAGCAGTTCTTC.

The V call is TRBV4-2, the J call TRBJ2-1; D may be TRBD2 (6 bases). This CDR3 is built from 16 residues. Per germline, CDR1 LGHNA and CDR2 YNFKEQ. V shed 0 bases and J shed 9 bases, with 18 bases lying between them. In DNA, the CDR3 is TGTGCCAGCAGCCAAGATCCGGCTAGCGCATGGGGTGAGCAGTTCTTC. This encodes CASSQDPASAWGEQFF.

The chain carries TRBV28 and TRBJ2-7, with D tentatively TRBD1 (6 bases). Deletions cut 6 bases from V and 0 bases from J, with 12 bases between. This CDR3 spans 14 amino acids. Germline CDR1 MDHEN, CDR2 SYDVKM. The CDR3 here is CASRLGHSSYEQYF. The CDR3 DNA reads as TGTGCCAGCAGGTTGGGACATAGCTCCTACGAGCAGTACTTC.

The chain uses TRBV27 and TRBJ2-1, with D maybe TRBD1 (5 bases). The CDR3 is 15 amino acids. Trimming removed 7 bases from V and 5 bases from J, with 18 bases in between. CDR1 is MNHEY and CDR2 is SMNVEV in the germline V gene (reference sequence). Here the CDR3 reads CASTPLGVAHNEQFF. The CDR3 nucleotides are TGTGCCAGCACCCCTTTAGGGGTGGCCCACAATGAGCAGTTCTTC.

CDR3 sequence: CASSIDRGFISGANVLTF. The CDR3 DNA reads as TGTGCCAGCAGCATTGACAGGGGATTTATCTCTGGGGCCAACGTCCTGACTTTC. The chain joins TRBV7-2 to TRBJ2-6, with 8 bases matching TRBD1. This CDR3 has 18 residues. Germline V gene sequence: CDR1 SGHTA, CDR2 FQGNSA. V shed 5 bases, J shed 0 bases, and the junction held 9 bases outside the gene matches.

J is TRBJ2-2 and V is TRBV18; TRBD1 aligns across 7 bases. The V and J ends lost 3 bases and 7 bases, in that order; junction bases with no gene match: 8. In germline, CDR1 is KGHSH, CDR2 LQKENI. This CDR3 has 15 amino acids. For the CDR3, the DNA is TGTGCCAGCTCACCGGGCCCAGGGGGTGACGGGGAGCTGTTTTTT. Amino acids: CASSPGPGGDGELFF.

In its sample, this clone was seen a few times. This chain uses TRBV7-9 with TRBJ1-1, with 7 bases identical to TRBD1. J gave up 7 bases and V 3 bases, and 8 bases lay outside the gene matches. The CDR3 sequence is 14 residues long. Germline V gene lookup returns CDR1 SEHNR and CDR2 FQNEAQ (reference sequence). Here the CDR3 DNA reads TGTGCCAGCAGCTTGATCCGGGACAGATATGAAGCTTTCTTT. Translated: CASSLIRDRYEAFF.

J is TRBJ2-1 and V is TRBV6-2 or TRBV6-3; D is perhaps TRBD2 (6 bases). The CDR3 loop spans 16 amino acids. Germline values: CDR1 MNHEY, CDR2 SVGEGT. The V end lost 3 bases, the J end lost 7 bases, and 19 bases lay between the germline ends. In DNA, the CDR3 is TGTGCCAGCAGTTATTCCCCGGGACTCCTCCATAATGAGCAGTTCTTC. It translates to CASSYSPGLLHNEQFF.

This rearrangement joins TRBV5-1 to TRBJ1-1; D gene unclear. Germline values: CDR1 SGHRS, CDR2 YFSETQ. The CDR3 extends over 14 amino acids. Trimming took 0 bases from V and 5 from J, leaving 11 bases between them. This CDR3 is CASSLAAGRTEAFF. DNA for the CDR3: TGCGCCAGCAGCTTGGCGGCCGGCAGGACTGAAGCTTTCTTT. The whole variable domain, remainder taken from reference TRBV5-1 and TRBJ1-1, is KAGVTQTPRYLIKTRGQQVTLSCSPISGHRSVSWYQQTPGQGLQFLFEYFSETQRNKGNFPGRFSGRQFSNSRSEMNVSTLELGDSALYLCASSLAAGRTEAFFGQGTRLTVV.

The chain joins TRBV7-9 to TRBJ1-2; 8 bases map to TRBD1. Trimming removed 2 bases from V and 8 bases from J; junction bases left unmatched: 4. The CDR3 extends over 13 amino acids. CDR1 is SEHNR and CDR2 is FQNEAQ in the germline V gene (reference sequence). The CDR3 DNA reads TGTGCCAGCAGCTTATCGACAGGGGAAGGCTACACCTTC. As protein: CASSLSTGEGYTF.

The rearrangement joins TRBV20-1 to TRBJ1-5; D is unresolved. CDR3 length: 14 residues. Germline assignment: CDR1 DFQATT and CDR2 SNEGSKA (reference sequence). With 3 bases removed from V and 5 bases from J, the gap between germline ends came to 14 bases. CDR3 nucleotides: TGCAGTGCTAGTTCCCCACGGAGGGATCAGCCCCAGCATTTT. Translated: CSASSPRRDQPQHF.

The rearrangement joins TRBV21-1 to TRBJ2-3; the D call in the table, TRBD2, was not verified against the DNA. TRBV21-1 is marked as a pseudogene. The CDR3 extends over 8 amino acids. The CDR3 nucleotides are TGTGCCAGCAGCCTTCAGTATTTT. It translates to CASSLQYF.

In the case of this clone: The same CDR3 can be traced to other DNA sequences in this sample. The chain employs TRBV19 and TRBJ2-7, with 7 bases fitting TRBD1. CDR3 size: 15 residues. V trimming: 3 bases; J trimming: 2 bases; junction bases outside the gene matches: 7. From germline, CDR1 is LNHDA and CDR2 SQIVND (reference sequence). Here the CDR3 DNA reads TGTGCCAGTAGTATTGCCCCGGGACAGACCTACGAGCAGTACTTC. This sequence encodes CASSIAPGQTYEQYF.

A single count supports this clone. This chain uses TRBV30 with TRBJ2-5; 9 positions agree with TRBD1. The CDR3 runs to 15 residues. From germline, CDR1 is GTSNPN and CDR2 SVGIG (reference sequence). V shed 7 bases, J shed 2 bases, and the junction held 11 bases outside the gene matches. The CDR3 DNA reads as TGTGCCTATTATACTCGGGGACAGGGACAAGAGACCCAGTACTTC. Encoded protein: CAYYTRGQGQETQYF.

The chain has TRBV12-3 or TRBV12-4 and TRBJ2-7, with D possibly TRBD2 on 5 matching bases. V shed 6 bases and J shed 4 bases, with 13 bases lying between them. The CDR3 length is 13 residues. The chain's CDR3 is CASSPRTWYEQYF. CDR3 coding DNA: TGTGCCAGCAGCCCTAGGACTTGGTACGAGCAGTACTTC.